This T cell receptor (beta chain) was captured by sequencing in a study of control samples from healthy donors and cancer patients. This CDR3 region has 12 residues. From germline, CDR1 is LNHDA and CDR2 SQIVND (reference sequence). V dropped 6 bases and J dropped 6; count of bases not matched to a gene: 2. Here immunoSEQ multiplex PCR was the method, and the copy in TCRdb shows in-frame clones only, minus some. Of 150,000 to 200,000 clones in the sample, around 96% were seen once. The source material was blood. This chain joins TRBV19 and TRBJ1-5; 7 nucleotides line up with TRBD1. This sequence was found in a middle-aged woman in good health. The CDR3: CASRQGSQPQHF. The CDR3 region has the DNA TGTGCCAGTAGACAGGGGAGTCAGCCCCAGCATTTT.